This record looks at one T cell receptor (beta chain) sequence and its context. In the source study's methods: Reference gene primer amplification yielded estimated nucleated cell counts. The method was immunoSEQ multiplex PCR; TCRdb's version includes in-frame clones alone and lacks a portion of them. The V and J calls and clone size come from that table; D and trimming were worked out from the DNA. Of 250,000 or so clones in the sample, 84% were seen once. This sample stems from a study of blood T cell repertoires in COVID-19. Study in general: COVID-19 samples collected from the United States, Italy and Spain covered acute and convalescent phases. The cDNA or gDNA used as material had been derived from T cells, B-cell-depleted T cells, or PBMCs.

This CDR3 has 15 residues. Trimming shortened V by 2 bases and J by 4 bases, and 15 bases separated the two germline ends. Germline V CDR1 and CDR2: SGHNT, YENEEA. This sequence was found in a woman in her thirties or forties who had recovered from COVID-19. The rearrangement joins TRBV11-3 to TRBJ2-7; D may be TRBD1 (5 bases). The sequenced material came from peripheral blood. The CDR3: CASSLTGTSFYEQYF. DNA of the CDR3: TGTGCCAGCAGCTTAACAGGAACCTCTTTTTACGAGCAGTACTTC.